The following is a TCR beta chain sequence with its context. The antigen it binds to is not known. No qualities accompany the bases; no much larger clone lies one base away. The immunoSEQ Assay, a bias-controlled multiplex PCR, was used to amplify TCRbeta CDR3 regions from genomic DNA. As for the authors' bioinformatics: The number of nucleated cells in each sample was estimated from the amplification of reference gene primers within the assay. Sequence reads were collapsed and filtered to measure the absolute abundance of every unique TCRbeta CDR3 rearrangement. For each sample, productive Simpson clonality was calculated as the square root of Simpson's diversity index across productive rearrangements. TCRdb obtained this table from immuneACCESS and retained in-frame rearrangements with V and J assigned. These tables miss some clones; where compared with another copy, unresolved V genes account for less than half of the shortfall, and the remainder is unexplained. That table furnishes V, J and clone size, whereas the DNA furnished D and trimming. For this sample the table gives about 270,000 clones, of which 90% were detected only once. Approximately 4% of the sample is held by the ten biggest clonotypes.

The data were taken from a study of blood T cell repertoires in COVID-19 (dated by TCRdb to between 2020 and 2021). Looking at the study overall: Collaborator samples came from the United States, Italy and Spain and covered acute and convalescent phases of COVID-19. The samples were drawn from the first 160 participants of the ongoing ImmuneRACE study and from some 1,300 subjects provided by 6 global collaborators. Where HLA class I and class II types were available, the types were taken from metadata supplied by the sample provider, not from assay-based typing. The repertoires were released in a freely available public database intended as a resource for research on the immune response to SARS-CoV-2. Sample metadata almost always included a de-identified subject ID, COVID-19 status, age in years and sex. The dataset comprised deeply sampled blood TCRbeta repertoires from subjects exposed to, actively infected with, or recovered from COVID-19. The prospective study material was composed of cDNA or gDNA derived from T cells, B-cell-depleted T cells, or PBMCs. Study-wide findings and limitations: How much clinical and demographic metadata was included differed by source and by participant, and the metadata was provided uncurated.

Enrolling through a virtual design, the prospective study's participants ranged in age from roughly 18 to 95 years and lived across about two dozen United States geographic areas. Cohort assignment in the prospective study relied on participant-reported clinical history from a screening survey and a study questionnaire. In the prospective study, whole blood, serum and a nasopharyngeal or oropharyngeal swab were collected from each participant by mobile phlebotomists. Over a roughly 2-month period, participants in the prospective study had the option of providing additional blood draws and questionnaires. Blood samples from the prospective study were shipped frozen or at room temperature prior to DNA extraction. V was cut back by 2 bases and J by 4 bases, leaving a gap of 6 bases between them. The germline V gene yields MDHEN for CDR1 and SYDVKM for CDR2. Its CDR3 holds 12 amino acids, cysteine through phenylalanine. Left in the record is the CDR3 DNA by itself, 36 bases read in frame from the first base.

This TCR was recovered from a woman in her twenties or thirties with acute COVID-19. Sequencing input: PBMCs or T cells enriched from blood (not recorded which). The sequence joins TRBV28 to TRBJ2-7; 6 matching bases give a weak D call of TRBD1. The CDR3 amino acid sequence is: CASSLQGYEQYF. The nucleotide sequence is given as TGTGCCAGCAGTTTACAGGGGTACGAGCAGTACTTC.